This T cell receptor (beta chain) was profiled in a study of blood T cell repertoires in COVID-19. The wider study: Some COVID-19 samples were acute and others convalescent; all came from the United States, Italy and Spain. The analysed material was cDNA or gDNA that came from T cells, B-cell-depleted T cells, or PBMCs.

Original handling: Estimates of nucleated cell counts were drawn from the amplification of reference gene primers. The table came from immunoSEQ multiplex PCR; TCRdb's copy has only in-frame clones and leaves some out. The V and J calls and the clone size are those of that table, but D and trimming were determined from the DNA. The table records just over 250,000 clones, around 92% of them present only once. The material sequenced was peripheral blood. This clonotype originated in a person aged 18-35 years with COVID-19, enrolled during active disease.

CDR3 sequence reads: CASRDSYRVNIQYF. The DNA of the CDR3 is TGCGCCAGCAGGGATTCCTACAGGGTGAACATTCAGTACTTC. This sequence joins TRBV10-1 and TRBJ2-4; maybe TRBD1 (6 bases). The CDR3 is 14 amino acids. Germline-derived CDR1 and CDR2 are WNHNN and SYGVQD (reference sequence). V gave up 6 bases and J gave up 7 bases, with 16 bases separating them.